The 12 T cell receptor beta chains reported below all come from one sample, sequenced in a study of T cells in Graves' hyperthyroidism and ophthalmopathy. RNA transcripts yielded amplified TCR beta CDR3 regions. Initially, a first-round RT-PCR of the TCR CDR3 employed the HTBI primer set. TCRdb fed the multiplex PCR reads into MiXCR, producing one record per CDR3 protein. Of 500,000 to 800,000 distinct CDR3 sequences detected, about 45% appear once; the ten largest clones hold more than 7%. The sequenced material came from peripheral blood or thyroid tissue (not recorded which). The receptor source for this set is an adult man with Graves' disease, either hyperthyroidism or ophthalmopathy (not recorded which).

Ten or more counts support this clonotype. The chain couples TRBV7-2 to TRBJ2-7, with 9 nucleotides matching TRBD2. The CDR3 has 15 amino acids. From germline, CDR1 is SGHTA and CDR2 FQGNSA. J was trimmed by 4 bases and V by 5 bases; bases with no gene match: 9. The CDR3 DNA reads as TGTGCCAGCAGCATGGGGGGAAGCGGGAGGTACGAGCAGTACTTC. It codes for CASSMGGSGRYEQYF.

The CDR3: CAISGDTVEKLFF. Written as DNA, the CDR3 is TGTGCCATCAGTGGGGACACGGTGGAAAAACTGTTTTTT. V usage is TRBV10-3 and J usage is TRBJ1-4; a weak D match, TRBD1 (6 bases). Germline V lookup: CDR1 ENHRY, CDR2 SYGVKD. This CDR3 spans 13 amino acids. V lost 4 bases to trimming and J lost 8 bases, with 11 bases between them.

This clonotype was observed many times. This chain joins TRBV29-1 and TRBJ1-1; no clear D gene. Per germline, CDR1 SQVTM and CDR2 ANQGSEA. This CDR3 is built from 13 residues. The V gene lost 7 bases and the J gene lost 0 bases, with 12 bases spanning the gap. CDR3 loop: CSGSTTLNTEAFF. DNA for the CDR3: TGCAGCGGCTCGACAACCTTGAACACTGAAGCTTTCTTT.

This clonotype was found many times. V is TRBV29-1 and J is TRBJ1-1; 9 positions match TRBD1. The J segment lost 1 base and the V segment lost 7 bases, leaving 4 bases of the junction unmatched. Germline V gene sequence: CDR1 SQVTM, CDR2 ANQGSEA. The CDR3 extends over 13 amino acids. In DNA form, the CDR3 reads TGCAGCGAGGGACAGGGCGAGAACACTGAAGCTTTCTTT. As protein: CSEGQGENTEAFF. Full variable domain (remainder filled in from reference TRBV29-1 and TRBJ1-1): SAVISQKPSRDICQRGTSLTIQCQVDSQVTMMFWYRQQPGQSLTLIATANQGSEATYESGFVIDKFPISRPNLTFSTLTVSNMSPEDSSIYLCSEGQGENTEAFFGQGTRLTVV.

Points on this clonotype: An end of the junction does not agree with germline; a read error may underlie this. V is TRBV2 and J is TRBJ1-4, with D tentatively TRBD1 (5 bases). Per the germline V gene, CDR1 is SNHLY and CDR2 is FYNNEI. The CDR3 covers 15 residues. DNA of the CDR3: TGTACCAGCAGAGCCGCAGGGACCCCTAATGAAAAACTGTTTTTT. Translated, it gives CTSRAAGTPNEKLFF.

This clonotype was observed a handful of times. The genes are TRBV6-5 and TRBJ2-5; 7 bases fit TRBD2. J was trimmed by 6 bases and V by 4 bases; bases with no gene match: 8. Per germline, CDR1 MNHEY and CDR2 SVGAGI. The CDR3 sequence is 14 residues long. CDR3 region: CASSSPTSRKTQYF. CDR3 coding DNA: TGTGCCAGCAGTTCCCCGACTAGCCGGAAGACCCAGTACTTC.

This clonotype was seen more than once but under ten times. This CDR3 reads CASSTPGQGFSGANVLTF. In nucleotides, the CDR3 is TGTGCCAGCAGCACCCCCGGACAGGGCTTCTCTGGGGCCAACGTCCTGACTTTC. The genes are TRBV7-9 and TRBJ2-6, with TRBD1 matching over 8 bases. The germline V gene has CDR1 SEHNR and CDR2 FQNEAQ (reference sequence). This CDR3 is built from 18 residues. Trimming removed 5 bases from V and 0 bases from J; junction bases left unmatched: 9.

A few counts support this clonotype. The V and J genes are TRBV29-1 and TRBJ2-7; D ambiguous. CDR3 length equals 12 residues. The V end lost 7 bases, the J end lost 1 base, and 11 bases lay between the germline ends. In germline, CDR1 is SQVTM, CDR2 ANQGSEA. CDR3 in DNA: TGCAGCGGGGAATGGGAATCCTACGAGCAGTACTTC. Amino acids: CSGEWESYEQYF.

V usage is TRBV19 and J usage is TRBJ1-1, with 9 positions matching TRBD1. The germline CDR1 and CDR2 sequences are LNHDA and SQIVND (reference sequence). The CDR3 loop spans 14 amino acids. V lost 7 bases to trimming and J lost 4 bases; unmatched junction nucleotides: 7. CDR3 region: CASIQGAVRTEAFF. In DNA form, the CDR3 reads TGTGCCAGTATACAGGGGGCTGTTCGCACTGAAGCTTTCTTT.

The table lists this clonotype with a few counts. V and J are TRBV6-5 and TRBJ1-5; a possible D gene is TRBD1 (6 bases). The germline V gene encodes CDR1 MNHEY and CDR2 SVGAGI. The CDR3 extends over 16 amino acids. V was cut by 8 bases and J by 5 bases, with 22 bases left in between. CDR3 residues: CASGKGRGPMDQPQHF. CDR3 in DNA: TGTGCCAGCGGGAAAGGTCGGGGGCCGATGGATCAGCCCCAGCATTTT.

This clonotype was recorded at least ten times. The chain recombines TRBV7-9 with TRBJ2-7; a possible D gene is TRBD2 (6 bases). Germline V gene lookup returns CDR1 SEHNR and CDR2 FQNEAQ (reference sequence). CDR3 length: 14 residues. With 7 bases removed from V and 4 bases from J, the gap between germline ends came to 17 bases. This CDR3 reads CASTSGGVGYEQYF. Written as DNA, the CDR3 is TGTGCCAGCACCTCCGGAGGGGTGGGATACGAGCAGTACTTC. The complete variable domain, with remaining parts taken from reference TRBV7-9 and TRBJ2-7, reads DTGVSQNPRHKITKRGQNVTFRCDPISEHNRLYWYRQTLGQGPEFLTYFQNEAQLEKSRLLSDRFSAERPKGSFSTLEIQRTEQGDSAMYLCASTSGGVGYEQYFGPGTRLTVT.

This clonotype was detected many times. The V gene is TRBV5-1, the J gene TRBJ1-5; TRBD1 matches at 12 bases. Germline values: CDR1 SGHRS, CDR2 YFSETQ. This CDR3 spans 15 amino acids. The V gene end was trimmed by 4 bases and the J gene end by 8 bases; junction bases not matched to a gene: 7. The CDR3 DNA reads TGCGCCAGCAGCCGGGGACAGGGGGCCAAGGAGCCCCAGCATTTT. Translation gives CASSRGQGAKEPQHF. Full variable domain (missing parts from reference TRBV5-1 and TRBJ1-5): KAGVTQTPRYLIKTRGQQVTLSCSPISGHRSVSWYQQTPGQGLQFLFEYFSETQRNKGNFPGRFSGRQFSNSRSEMNVSTLELGDSALYLCASSRGQGAKEPQHFGDGTRLSIL.